Following are 3 T cell receptor beta chains from one sample sequenced in a study of T cell changes during pregnancy in multiple sclerosis. Generated by immunoSEQ multiplex PCR, the TCRdb table keeps only in-frame clones and is missing some. The sample consists of about 68,000 clones, 91% of them appearing once. Source: peripheral blood, taken in the second trimester of pregnancy. These receptors were collected from a female donor with multiple sclerosis, enrolled in a pregnancy study.

CDR3 region: CASSDGGASDTQYF. CDR3 DNA sequence: TGTGCCAGCAGTGACGGCGGTGCGTCAGATACGCAGTATTTT. The rearrangement joins TRBV6-1 to TRBJ2-3; no clear D gene. Germline V gene sequence: CDR1 MNHNS, CDR2 SASEGT. The CDR3 consists of 14 residues. Deletions cut 3 bases from V and 4 bases from J, with 11 bases between.

The chain links TRBV30 to TRBJ1-2; TRBD1 might be the D (5 bases). The CDR3 loop spans 16 amino acids. Germline V gene lookup returns CDR1 GTSNPN and CDR2 SVGIG (reference sequence). V was cut by 3 bases and J by 1 base, with 18 bases left in between. CDR3 amino acids: CAWRDIAPGFNYGYTF. The CDR3 nucleotides are TGTGCCTGGAGGGACATAGCTCCAGGGTTTAACTATGGCTACACCTTC.

V usage is TRBV7-3 and J usage is TRBJ2-3; a weak D match, TRBD1 (5 bases). The germline V gene has CDR1 SGHTA and CDR2 FQGTGA. The CDR3 length is 16 residues. Trimming shortened V by 5 bases and J by 2 bases, and 17 bases separated the two germline ends. The CDR3 loop reads CASSPRRGALTDTQYF. In nucleotides, the CDR3 is TGTGCCAGCAGCCCCCGTAGGGGCGCCCTCACAGATACGCAGTATTTT.